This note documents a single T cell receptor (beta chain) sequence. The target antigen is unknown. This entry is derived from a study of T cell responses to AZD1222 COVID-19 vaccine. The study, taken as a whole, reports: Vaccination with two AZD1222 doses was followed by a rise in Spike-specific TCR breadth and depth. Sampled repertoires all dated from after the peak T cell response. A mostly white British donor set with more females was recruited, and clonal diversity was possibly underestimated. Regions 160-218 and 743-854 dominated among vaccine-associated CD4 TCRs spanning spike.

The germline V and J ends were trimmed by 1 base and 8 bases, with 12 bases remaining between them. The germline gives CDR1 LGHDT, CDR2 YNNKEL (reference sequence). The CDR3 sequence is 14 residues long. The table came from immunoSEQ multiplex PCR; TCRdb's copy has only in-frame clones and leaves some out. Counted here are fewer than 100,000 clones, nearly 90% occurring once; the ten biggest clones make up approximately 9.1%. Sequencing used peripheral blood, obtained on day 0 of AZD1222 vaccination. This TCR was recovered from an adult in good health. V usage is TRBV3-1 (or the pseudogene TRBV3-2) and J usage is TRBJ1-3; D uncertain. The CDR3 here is CASSQVRALYTIYF. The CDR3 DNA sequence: TGTGCCAGCAGCCAAGTGAGGGCTCTTTACACCATATATTTT.